This T cell receptor (beta chain) originates from a study of blood T cell repertoires in COVID-19. Germline V gives CDR1 MDHEN, CDR2 SYDVKM. The CDR3 has 13 amino acids. The V end lost 5 bases, the J end lost 4 bases, and 9 bases lay between the germline ends. The authors' processing: For nucleated cells, counts were estimated from reference gene primer amplification. Method: immunoSEQ multiplex PCR; TCRdb's copy keeps in-frame clones and lacks some. D and trimming come from the DNA, and the V and J calls and clone size come from that table. The data show under 80,000 clones, 75% to 90% seen once. The material sequenced was peripheral blood. This chain links TRBV28 with TRBJ1-3; tentatively, D is TRBD1 (6 bases). The TCR originated in a human donor in a cohort sampled during active COVID-19. CDR3 sequence: CASSTGPGNTIYF. The CDR3 nucleotides are TGTGCCAGCAGTACAGGGCCCGGAAACACCATATATTTT.